The rows below give T cell receptor beta chains drawn from one sample of a study of blood T cell repertoires in COVID-19. Method: immunoSEQ multiplex PCR; TCRdb's copy keeps in-frame clones and lacks some. This sample has 70,000 or so clones; approximately 80% occur once, and the top ten carry 13%. The sequencing sample was made of peripheral blood. The source of these receptors is a man between 45 and 60 years old with COVID-19, enrolled during active disease. Each CDR3 is given with its conserved first and last residue. The order of the fields is clone size, D gene, J gene, V gene, CDR3 protein, CDR3 DNA. A D gene is named only where the DNA matches it firmly. Size is stated for part of the rows, as once, few or many counts, or as a class when the clone is expanded.

clone_size: .; d_call: .; j_call: TRBJ2-5; v_call: TRBV7-2; cdr3_aa: CASSLGFGQETQYF; cdr3_nt: TGTGCCAGCAGCTTAGGCTTCGGGCAAGAGACCCAGTACTTC
clone_size: .; d_call: .; j_call: TRBJ1-1; v_call: TRBV18; cdr3_aa: CASSPPVGSTEAFF; cdr3_nt: TGTGCCAGCTCACCACCGGTGGGGAGCACTGAAGCTTTCTTT
clone_size: .; d_call: TRBD2; j_call: TRBJ2-6; v_call: TRBV19; cdr3_aa: CASSISPGGYGSGANVLTF; cdr3_nt: TGTGCCAGTAGTATCTCCCCCGGGGGGTACGGCTCTGGGGCCAACGTCCTGACTTTC
clone_size: .; d_call: .; j_call: TRBJ2-1; v_call: TRBV5-4; cdr3_aa: CASSLQGTEQFF; cdr3_nt: TGTGCCAGCAGCTTGCAGGGAACTGAGCAGTTCTTC
clone_size: .; d_call: TRBD1; j_call: TRBJ1-4; v_call: TRBV2; cdr3_aa: CASRATGGVEKLFF; cdr3_nt: TGTGCCAGCAGGGCGACAGGGGGCGTTGAAAAACTGTTTTTT
clone_size: .; d_call: .; j_call: TRBJ1-2; v_call: TRBV24-1; cdr3_aa: CATSDSRDSPLGGYTF; cdr3_nt: TGTGCCACCAGTGATTCCCGGGACTCACCCTTGGGTGGCTACACCTTC
clone_size: .; d_call: TRBD2; j_call: TRBJ2-7; v_call: TRBV6-6; cdr3_aa: CASSSTSGAYEQYF; cdr3_nt: TGTGCCAGCAGCTCAACTAGCGGCGCCTACGAGCAGTACTTC
clone_size: .; d_call: TRBD1; j_call: TRBJ1-4; v_call: TRBV7-2; cdr3_aa: CASSPRGQGATNEKLFF; cdr3_nt: TGTGCCAGCAGCCCGAGGGGACAGGGTGCAACTAATGAAAAACTGTTTTTT
clone_size: .; d_call: .; j_call: TRBJ1-2; v_call: TRBV20-1; cdr3_aa: CSARGGVGYTF; cdr3_nt: TGCAGTGCTAGAGGGGGGGTTGGCTACACCTTC
clone_size: .; d_call: TRBD2; j_call: TRBJ2-5; v_call: TRBV29-1; cdr3_aa: CSVGLAGGGQETQYF; cdr3_nt: TGCAGCGTGGGACTAGCGGGAGGGGGTCAAGAGACCCAGTACTTC
clone_size: .; d_call: .; j_call: TRBJ1-3; v_call: TRBV3-1/TRBV3-2; cdr3_aa: CASRSRALSGNTIYF; cdr3_nt: TGTGCCAGCAGAAGCAGGGCGTTAAGTGGAAACACCATATATTTT
clone_size: few; d_call: .; j_call: TRBJ1-1; v_call: TRBV6-5; cdr3_aa: CASSYSTRISAEAFF; cdr3_nt: TGTGCCAGCAGTTACTCGACTAGGATTAGCGCTGAAGCTTTCTTT
clone_size: once; d_call: TRBD2; j_call: TRBJ2-7; v_call: TRBV3-1/TRBV3-2; cdr3_aa: CASSQTPGGRREQYF; cdr3_nt: TGTGCCAGCAGCCAAACCCCTGGCGGGAGGCGCGAGCAGTACTTC
clone_size: few; d_call: .; j_call: TRBJ2-6; v_call: TRBV18; cdr3_aa: CASSPWSSGANVLTF; cdr3_nt: TGTGCCAGCTCACCATGGAGCTCTGGGGCCAACGTCCTGACTTTC
clone_size: .; d_call: .; j_call: TRBJ2-5; v_call: TRBV12-3/TRBV12-4; cdr3_aa: CASSFQSTQYF; cdr3_nt: TGTGCCAGCAGTTTCCAATCAACCCAGTACTTC
clone_size: .; d_call: .; j_call: TRBJ2-3; v_call: TRBV3-1/TRBV3-2; cdr3_aa: CASTTGSDTDTQYF; cdr3_nt: TGTGCCAGCACTACAGGTTCAGACACAGATACGCAGTATTTT
clone_size: .; d_call: TRBD2; j_call: TRBJ2-1; v_call: TRBV27; cdr3_aa: CASSFSVPRGAGGSSYNEQFF; cdr3_nt: TGTGCCAGCAGTTTCTCCGTACCCCGAGGAGCGGGAGGGAGCTCCTACAATGAGCAGTTCTTC
clone_size: .; d_call: TRBD2; j_call: TRBJ2-2; v_call: TRBV18; cdr3_aa: CASSSGLAGAAGELFF; cdr3_nt: TGTGCCAGCTCATCCGGACTAGCGGGAGCGGCCGGGGAGCTGTTTTTT
clone_size: .; d_call: .; j_call: TRBJ1-2; v_call: TRBV10-3; cdr3_aa: CAISVGDGYTF; cdr3_nt: TGTGCCATCAGTGTTGGAGATGGCTACACCTTC
clone_size: .; d_call: TRBD2; j_call: TRBJ2-2; v_call: TRBV18; cdr3_aa: CASSPNGREGAGELFF; cdr3_nt: TGTGCCAGCTCGCCGAACGGCAGGGAGGGAGCCGGGGAGCTGTTTTTT
clone_size: once; d_call: TRBD1; j_call: TRBJ2-7; v_call: TRBV10-1; cdr3_aa: CASAGDREWHEQYF; cdr3_nt: TGCGCCAGCGCCGGGGACAGGGAATGGCACGAGCAGTACTTC
clone_size: .; d_call: TRBD2; j_call: TRBJ2-3; v_call: TRBV10-3; cdr3_aa: CAISGRLADTDTQYF; cdr3_nt: TGTGCCATCAGTGGGCGACTAGCGGACACAGATACGCAGTATTTT
clone_size: .; d_call: .; j_call: TRBJ2-6; v_call: TRBV28; cdr3_aa: CASSLLRSSGANVLTF; cdr3_nt: TGTGCCAGCAGTTTGCTGCGGAGCTCTGGGGCCAACGTCCTGACTTTC
clone_size: .; d_call: .; j_call: TRBJ1-1; v_call: TRBV29-1; cdr3_aa: CSVEAAMNTEAFF; cdr3_nt: TGCAGCGTGGAAGCAGCGATGAACACTGAAGCTTTCTTT
clone_size: .; d_call: TRBD2; j_call: TRBJ2-7; v_call: TRBV5-1; cdr3_aa: CASSGGLADGEQYF; cdr3_nt: TGCGCCAGCAGCGGGGGACTAGCGGACGGCGAGCAGTACTTC
clone_size: .; d_call: .; j_call: TRBJ1-1; v_call: TRBV21-1; cdr3_aa: CASSKALGQNTEAFF; cdr3_nt: TGTGCCAGCAGCAAAGCGCTAGGACAAAACACTGAAGCTTTCTTT
clone_size: .; d_call: TRBD1; j_call: TRBJ2-4; v_call: TRBV4-1; cdr3_aa: CASSQDRQGAQNIQYF; cdr3_nt: TGCGCCAGCAGCCAAGATCGCCAGGGGGCCCAAAACATTCAGTACTTC
clone_size: .; d_call: .; j_call: TRBJ1-5; v_call: TRBV11-2; cdr3_aa: CASSTDINNQPQHF; cdr3_nt: TGTGCCAGCTCTACCGACATCAACAATCAGCCCCAGCATTTT
clone_size: .; d_call: .; j_call: TRBJ2-3; v_call: TRBV11-3; cdr3_aa: CASSLDGTLADTQYF; cdr3_nt: TGTGCCAGCAGCTTAGATGGGACATTGGCAGATACGCAGTATTTT
clone_size: .; d_call: .; j_call: TRBJ1-1; v_call: TRBV29-1; cdr3_aa: CSVAKNTEAFF; cdr3_nt: TGCAGCGTAGCAAAGAACACTGAAGCTTTCTTT
clone_size: .; d_call: .; j_call: TRBJ1-3; v_call: TRBV3-1/TRBV3-2; cdr3_aa: CASSHGNTIYF; cdr3_nt: TGTGCCAGCAGTCATGGAAACACCATATATTTT
clone_size: .; d_call: TRBD2; j_call: TRBJ2-2; v_call: TRBV28; cdr3_aa: CASSLAGGSGELFF; cdr3_nt: TGTGCCAGCAGTTTAGCGGGAGGGTCCGGGGAGCTGTTTTTT
clone_size: .; d_call: .; j_call: TRBJ1-2; v_call: TRBV6-5; cdr3_aa: CASRNRQGNGYTF; cdr3_nt: TGTGCCAGCAGAAACAGGCAGGGAAACGGCTACACCTTC
clone_size: .; d_call: TRBD1; j_call: TRBJ2-7; v_call: TRBV9; cdr3_aa: CASSKGQGAYEQYF; cdr3_nt: TGTGCCAGCAGCAAGGGACAGGGGGCCTACGAGCAGTACTTC
clone_size: few; d_call: TRBD2; j_call: TRBJ2-1; v_call: TRBV19; cdr3_aa: CASPSGGSGVGNEQFF; cdr3_nt: TGTGCCAGTCCCTCGGGCGGGAGTGGGGTTGGCAATGAGCAGTTCTTC
clone_size: .; d_call: TRBD2; j_call: TRBJ2-1; v_call: TRBV27; cdr3_aa: CASSASLAGLWEFF; cdr3_nt: TGTGCCAGCAGCGCCTCATTAGCGGGACTGTGGGAGTTCTTC
clone_size: .; d_call: .; j_call: TRBJ1-1; v_call: TRBV18; cdr3_aa: CASQMGGDTEAFF; cdr3_nt: TGTGCCAGCCAAATGGGGGGGGACACTGAAGCTTTCTTT